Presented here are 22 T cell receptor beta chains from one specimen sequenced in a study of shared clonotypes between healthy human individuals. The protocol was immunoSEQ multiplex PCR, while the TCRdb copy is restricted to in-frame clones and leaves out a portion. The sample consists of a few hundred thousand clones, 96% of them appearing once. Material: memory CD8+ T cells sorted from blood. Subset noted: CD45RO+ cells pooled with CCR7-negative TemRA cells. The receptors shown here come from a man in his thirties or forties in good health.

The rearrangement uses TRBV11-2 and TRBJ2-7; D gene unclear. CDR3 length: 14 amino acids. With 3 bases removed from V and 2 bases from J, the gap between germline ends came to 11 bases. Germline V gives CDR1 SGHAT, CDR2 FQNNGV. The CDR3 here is CASSFGHGTYEQYF. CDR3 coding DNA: TGTGCCAGCAGCTTTGGTCACGGAACCTACGAGCAGTACTTC.

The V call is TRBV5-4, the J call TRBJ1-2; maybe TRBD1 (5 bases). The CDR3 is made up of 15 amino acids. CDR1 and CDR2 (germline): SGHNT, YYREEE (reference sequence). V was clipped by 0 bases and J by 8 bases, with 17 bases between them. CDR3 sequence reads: CASSLEAGGVGGYTF. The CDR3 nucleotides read TGTGCCAGCAGCTTGGAGGCGGGAGGGGTGGGAGGCTACACCTTC. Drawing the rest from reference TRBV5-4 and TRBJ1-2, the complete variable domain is ETGVTQSPTHLIKTRGQQVTLRCSSQSGHNTVSWYQQALGQGPQFIFQYYREEENGRGNFPPRFSGLQFPNYSSELNVNALELDDSALYLCASSLEAGGVGGYTFGSGTRLTVV.

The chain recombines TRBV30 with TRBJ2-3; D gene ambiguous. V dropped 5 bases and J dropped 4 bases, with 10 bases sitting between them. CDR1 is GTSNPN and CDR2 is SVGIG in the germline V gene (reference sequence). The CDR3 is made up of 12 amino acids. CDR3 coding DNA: TGTGCCTGGGGGCGTGATGCAGATACGCAGTATTTT. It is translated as CAWGRDADTQYF. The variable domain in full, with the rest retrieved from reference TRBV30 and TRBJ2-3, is SQTIHQWPATLVQPVGSPLSLECTVEGTSNPNLYWYRQAAGRGLQLLFYSVGIGQISSEVPQNLSASRPQDRQFILSSKKLLLSDSGFYLCAWGRDADTQYFGPGTRLTVL.

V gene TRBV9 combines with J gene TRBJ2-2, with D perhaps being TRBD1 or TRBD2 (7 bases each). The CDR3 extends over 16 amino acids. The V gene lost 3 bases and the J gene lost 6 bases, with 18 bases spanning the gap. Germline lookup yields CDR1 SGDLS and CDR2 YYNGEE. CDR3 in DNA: TGTGCCAGCAGCGCGGGGTTACAGGGGAGGGCCGGGGAGCTGTTTTTT. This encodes CASSAGLQGRAGELFF.

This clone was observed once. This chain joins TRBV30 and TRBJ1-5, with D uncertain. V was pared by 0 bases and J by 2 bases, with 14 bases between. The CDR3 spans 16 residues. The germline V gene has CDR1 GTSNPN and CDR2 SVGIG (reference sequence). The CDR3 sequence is CAWSVRLERGNQPQHF. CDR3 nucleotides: TGTGCCTGGAGTGTTCGATTGGAAAGAGGCAATCAGCCCCAGCATTTT. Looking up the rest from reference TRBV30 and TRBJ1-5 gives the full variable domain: SQTIHQWPATLVQPVGSPLSLECTVEGTSNPNLYWYRQAAGRGLQLLFYSVGIGQISSEVPQNLSASRPQDRQFILSSKKLLLSDSGFYLCAWSVRLERGNQPQHFGDGTRLSIL.

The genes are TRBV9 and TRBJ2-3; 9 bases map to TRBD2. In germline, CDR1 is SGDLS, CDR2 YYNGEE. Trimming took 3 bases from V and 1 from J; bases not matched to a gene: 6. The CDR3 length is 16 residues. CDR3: CASSAWAGGGTDTQYF. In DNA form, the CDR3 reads TGTGCCAGCAGCGCGTGGGCGGGAGGGGGCACAGATACGCAGTATTTT.

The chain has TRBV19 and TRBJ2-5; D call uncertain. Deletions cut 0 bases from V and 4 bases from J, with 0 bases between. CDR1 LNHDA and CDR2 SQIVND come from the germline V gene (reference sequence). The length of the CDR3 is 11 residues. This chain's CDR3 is CASSIEETQYF. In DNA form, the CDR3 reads TGTGCCAGTAGTATAGAAGAGACCCAGTACTTC.

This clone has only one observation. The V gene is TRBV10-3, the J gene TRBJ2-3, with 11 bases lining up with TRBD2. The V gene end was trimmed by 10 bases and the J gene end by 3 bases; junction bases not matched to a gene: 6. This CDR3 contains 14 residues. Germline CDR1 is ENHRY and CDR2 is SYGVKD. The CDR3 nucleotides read TGTGCCACCGGTAGCGGGAGGGCAACAGATACGCAGTATTTT. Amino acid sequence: CATGSGRATDTQYF.

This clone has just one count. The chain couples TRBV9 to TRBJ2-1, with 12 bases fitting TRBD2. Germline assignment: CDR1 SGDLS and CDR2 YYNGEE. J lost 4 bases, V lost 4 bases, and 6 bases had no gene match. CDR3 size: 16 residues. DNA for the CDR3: TGTGCCAGCAGCCCACCTGGACTAGCGGGGTACAATGAGCAGTTCTTC. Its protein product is CASSPPGLAGYNEQFF. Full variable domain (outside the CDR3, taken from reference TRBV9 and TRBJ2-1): DSGVTQTPKHLITATGQRVTLRCSPRSGDLSVYWYQQSLDQGLQFLIQYYNGEERAKGNILERFSAQQFPDLHSELNLSSLELGDSALYFCASSPPGLAGYNEQFFGPGTRLTVL.

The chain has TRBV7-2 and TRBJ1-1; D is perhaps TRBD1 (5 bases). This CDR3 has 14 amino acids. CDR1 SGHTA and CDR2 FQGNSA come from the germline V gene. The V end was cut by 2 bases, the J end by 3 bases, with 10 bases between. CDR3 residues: CASSLQGMDTEAFF. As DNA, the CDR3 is TGTGCCAGCAGCTTACAGGGAATGGACACTGAAGCTTTCTTT. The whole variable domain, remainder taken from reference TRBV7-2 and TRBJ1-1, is GAGVSQSPSNKVTEKGKDVELRCDPISGHTALYWYRQSLGQGLEFLIYFQGNSAPDKSGLPSDRFSAERTGGSVSTLTIQRTQQEDSAVYLCASSLQGMDTEAFFGQGTRLTVV.

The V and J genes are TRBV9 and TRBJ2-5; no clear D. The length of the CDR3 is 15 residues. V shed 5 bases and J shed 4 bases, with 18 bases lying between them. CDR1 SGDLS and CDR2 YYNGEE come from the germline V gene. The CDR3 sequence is CASSWADGYRETQYF. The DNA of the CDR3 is TGTGCCAGCAGTTGGGCCGACGGTTACCGAGAGACCCAGTACTTC. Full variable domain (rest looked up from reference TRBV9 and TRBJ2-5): DSGVTQTPKHLITATGQRVTLRCSPRSGDLSVYWYQQSLDQGLQFLIQYYNGEERAKGNILERFSAQQFPDLHSELNLSSLELGDSALYFCASSWADGYRETQYFGPGTRLLVL.

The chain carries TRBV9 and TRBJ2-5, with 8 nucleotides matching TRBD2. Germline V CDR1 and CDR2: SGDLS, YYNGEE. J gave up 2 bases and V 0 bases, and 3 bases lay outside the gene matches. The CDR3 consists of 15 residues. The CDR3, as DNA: TGTGCCAGCAGCGTAGACCCTAGCGGGCAAGAGACCCAGTACTTC. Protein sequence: CASSVDPSGQETQYF.

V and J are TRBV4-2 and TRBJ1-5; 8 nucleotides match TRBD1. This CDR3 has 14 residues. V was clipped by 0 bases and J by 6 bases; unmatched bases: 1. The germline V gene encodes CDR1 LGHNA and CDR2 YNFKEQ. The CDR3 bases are TGTGCCAGCAGCCAAGACAGGGGGCGTCAGCCCCAGCATTTT. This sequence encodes CASSQDRGRQPQHF.

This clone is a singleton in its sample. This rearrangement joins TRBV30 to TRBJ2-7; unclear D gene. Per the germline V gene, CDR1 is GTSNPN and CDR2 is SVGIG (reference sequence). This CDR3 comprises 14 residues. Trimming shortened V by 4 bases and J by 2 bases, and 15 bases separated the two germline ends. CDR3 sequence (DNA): TGTGCCTGGATTCCAGATAGCCTACCCTACGAGCAGTACTTC. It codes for CAWIPDSLPYEQYF.

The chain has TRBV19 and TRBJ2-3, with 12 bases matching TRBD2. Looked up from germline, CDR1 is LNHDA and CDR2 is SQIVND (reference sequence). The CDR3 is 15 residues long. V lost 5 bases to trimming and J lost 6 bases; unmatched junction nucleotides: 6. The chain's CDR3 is CASSDRLAGADTQYF. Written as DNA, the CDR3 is TGTGCCAGTAGTGACCGACTAGCGGGAGCCGATACGCAGTATTTT.

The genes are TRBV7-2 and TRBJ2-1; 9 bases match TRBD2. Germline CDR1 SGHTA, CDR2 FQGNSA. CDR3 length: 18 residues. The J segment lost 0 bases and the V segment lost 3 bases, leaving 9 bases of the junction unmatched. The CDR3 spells CASSFSREGWSSYNEQFF. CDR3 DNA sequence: TGTGCCAGCAGCTTCTCGCGGGAGGGCTGGAGCTCCTACAATGAGCAGTTCTTC.

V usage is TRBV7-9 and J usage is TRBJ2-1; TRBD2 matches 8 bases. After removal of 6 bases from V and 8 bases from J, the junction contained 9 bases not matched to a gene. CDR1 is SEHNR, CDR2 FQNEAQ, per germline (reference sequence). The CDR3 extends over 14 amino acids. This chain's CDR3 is CASSFSGRGHEQFF. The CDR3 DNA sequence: TGTGCCAGCAGTTTCAGCGGGAGAGGGCATGAGCAGTTCTTC.

CDR3 in DNA: TGTGCCATCAGTGACGCGGTTGGAGGAGAGACCCAGTACTTC. As protein: CAISDAVGGETQYF. The rearrangement uses TRBV10-3 and TRBJ2-5, with a weak D call TRBD2 (5 bases). Looked up from germline, CDR1 is ENHRY and CDR2 is SYGVKD. CDR3 size: 14 residues. Trimming removed 3 bases at V and 4 bases at J, with 12 bases between.

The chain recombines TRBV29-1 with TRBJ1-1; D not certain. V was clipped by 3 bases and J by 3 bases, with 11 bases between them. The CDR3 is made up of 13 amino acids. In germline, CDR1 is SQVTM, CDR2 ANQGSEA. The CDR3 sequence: CSVDYRRDTEAFF. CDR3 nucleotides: TGCAGCGTTGACTACCGCCGGGACACTGAAGCTTTCTTT.

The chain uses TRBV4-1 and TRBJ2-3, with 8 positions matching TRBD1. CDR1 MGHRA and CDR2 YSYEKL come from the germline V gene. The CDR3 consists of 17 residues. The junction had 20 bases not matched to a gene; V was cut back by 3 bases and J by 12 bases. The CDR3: CASSHNPSLQQGESQYF. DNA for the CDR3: TGCGCCAGCAGCCACAATCCCTCCTTGCAACAGGGGGAAAGTCAGTATTTT.

The DNA for the CDR3 is TGTGCCAGCAGTTACACCACTGCCATGGGGGAGCAGTTCTTC. It is translated as CASSYTTAMGEQFF. V usage is TRBV28 and J usage is TRBJ2-1, with D uncertain. CDR3 length: 14 residues. Trimming took 4 bases from V and 10 from J, leaving 17 bases between them. Germline lookup yields CDR1 MDHEN and CDR2 SYDVKM.

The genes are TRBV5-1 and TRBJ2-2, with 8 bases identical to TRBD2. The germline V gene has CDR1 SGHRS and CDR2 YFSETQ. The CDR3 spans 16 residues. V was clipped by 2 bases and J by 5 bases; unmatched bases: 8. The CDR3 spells CASSLLLAAQTGELFF. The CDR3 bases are TGCGCCAGCAGCTTATTACTAGCGGCACAAACCGGGGAGCTGTTTTTT.